One and the same sample provided the 9 T cell receptor beta chains below, sequenced in a study of blood T cells in healthy people across ages. The second PCR ran roughly 7 to 12 cycles with a sample-barcoded 5' primer and J-beta primers. MiXCR was run by TCRdb on the 5' RACE reads, yielding one entry per CDR3 protein. The sample gives more than 1 million distinct CDR3 sequences, less than 50% of which show up once; approximately 17% is in the top ten. Sequenced: blood. These receptors were obtained from an older woman in good health.

This clonotype appeared a few times. The chain is built from TRBV29-1 and TRBJ2-1; D unclear. CDR1 is SQVTM and CDR2 is ANQGSEA in the germline V gene. The V gene lost 5 bases and the J gene lost 0 bases, with 11 bases spanning the gap. This CDR3 has 14 amino acids. CDR3 residues: CSVRLTSSYNEQFF. CDR3 bases: TGCAGCGTTAGACTTACCAGCTCCTACAATGAGCAGTTCTTC.

The CDR3 DNA reads TGCAGTGCTAGAGGGACTAGCGGGAGCAGCGAGCAGTACTTC. It yields the protein CSARGTSGSSEQYF. The rearrangement links TRBV20-1 to TRBJ2-5, with 13 positions matching TRBD2. Gene TRBJ2-7 matches the end of the DNA better, so the J call may be wrong. The germline gives CDR1 DFQATT, CDR2 SNEGSKA (reference sequence). This CDR3 is built from 14 residues.

The rearrangement uses TRBV28 and TRBJ2-7; no reliable D call. V lost 6 bases, J lost 2 bases, and 8 bases lay in between. The V gene's germline CDR1 is MDHEN and CDR2 SYDVKM. This CDR3 is built from 12 residues. This CDR3 is CASSPPAYEQYF. The CDR3 nucleotides read TGTGCCAGCAGCCCCCCAGCCTACGAGCAGTACTTC. Looking up the rest from reference TRBV28 and TRBJ2-7 gives the full variable domain: DVKVTQSSRYLVKRTGEKVFLECVQDMDHENMFWYRQDPGLGLRLIYFSYDVKMKEKGDIPEGYSVSREKKERFSLILESASTNQTSMYLCASSPPAYEQYFGPGTRLTVT.

About this clonotype itself: This could be a read error, since a much larger clone is one nucleotide away. This chain connects TRBV9 to TRBJ2-3; D gene ambiguous. CDR1 and CDR2 (germline): SGDLS, YYNGEE. The CDR3 is 12 amino acids. Trimming pared 3 bases from V and 1 base from J, leaving 3 bases between. The CDR3: CASSGCTDTQYF. For the CDR3, the DNA is TGTGCCAGCAGCGGTTGCACAGATACGCAGTATTTT.

V is TRBV11-2 and J is TRBJ2-3; no reliable D call. V lost 3 bases and J lost 4, with 8 bases in between. Germline V gene sequence: CDR1 SGHAT, CDR2 FQNNGV. The CDR3 has 13 amino acids. DNA for the CDR3: TGTGCCAGCAGCTTTGGGTACTCAGATACGCAGTATTTT. Translated, it gives CASSFGYSDTQYF.

This clonotype was counted between two and nine times. The chain combines TRBV7-2 with TRBJ2-3; 7 bases line up with TRBD1. Losses at the gene ends were 5 bases for V and 9 bases for J; bases not matched to a gene: 5. Germline CDR1 reads SGHTA; CDR2 reads FQGNSA. This CDR3 is built from 12 residues. CDR3 nucleotide sequence: TGTGCCAGCAGCACTACAGGGGACACGCAGTATTTT. This encodes CASSTTGDTQYF.

The V call is TRBV5-1, the J call TRBJ1-2; D possibly corresponds to TRBD1 (6 bases). Germline CDR1 SGHRS, CDR2 YFSETQ. CDR3 size: 12 residues. Trimming took 0 bases from V and 10 from J, leaving 10 bases between them. The CDR3 here is CASSLDRVIYTF. Written as DNA, the CDR3 is TGCGCCAGCAGCTTGGACAGGGTAATCTACACCTTC.

The CDR3 region has the DNA TGTGCCAGCAGCCCCGAGACCGTTACAGATACGCAGTATTTT. Translating gives CASSPETVTDTQYF. This chain joins TRBV7-8 and TRBJ2-3, with D hard to call. The CDR3 runs 14 residues. Trimming shortened V by 5 bases and J by 3 bases, and 12 bases separated the two germline ends. Germline CDR1 is SGHVS and CDR2 is FQNEAQ.

The CDR3 spells CASSQVLYNEQYF. The CDR3 nucleotides read TGCGCCAGCAGCCAAGTCCTCTATAACGAGCAGTACTTC. V and J are TRBV4-1 and TRBJ2-4; no reliable D call. The J call may be in error: the DNA end matches TRBJ2-7 better. Germline values: CDR1 MGHRA, CDR2 YSYEKL. The CDR3 loop spans 13 amino acids.